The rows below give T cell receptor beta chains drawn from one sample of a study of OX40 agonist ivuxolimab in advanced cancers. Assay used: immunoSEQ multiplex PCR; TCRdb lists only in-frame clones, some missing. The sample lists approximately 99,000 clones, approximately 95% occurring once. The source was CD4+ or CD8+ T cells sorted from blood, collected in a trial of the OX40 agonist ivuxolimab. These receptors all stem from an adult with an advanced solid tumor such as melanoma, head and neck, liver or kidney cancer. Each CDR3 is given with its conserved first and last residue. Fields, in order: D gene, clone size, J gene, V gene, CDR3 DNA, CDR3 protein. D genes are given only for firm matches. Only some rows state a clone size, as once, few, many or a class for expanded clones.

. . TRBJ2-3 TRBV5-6 TGTGCCAGCAGCTTGTACTACCCCCGCACAGATACGCAGTATTTT CASSLYYPRTDTQYF
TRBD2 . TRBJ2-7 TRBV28 TGTGCCAGCAGTTCCCTACTAGCGGGAGACGACGAGCAGTACTTC CASSSLLAGDDEQYF
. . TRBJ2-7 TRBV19 TGTGCCAGTAGTATAGTTTCGGGAAACGAGCAGTACTTC CASSIVSGNEQYF
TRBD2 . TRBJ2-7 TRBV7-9 TGTGCCAGCAGCCTTCCTGCGGGAGCCCCCTACGAGCAGTACTTC CASSLPAGAPYEQYF
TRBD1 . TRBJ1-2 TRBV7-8 TGTGCCAGCAGCTTCGGCCGGGACAGTGGGGGCTACACCTTC CASSFGRDSGGYTF
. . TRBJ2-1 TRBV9 TGTGCCAGCAGCGTATCGGGGGCAGACTCCTACAATGAGCAGTTCTTC CASSVSGADSYNEQFF
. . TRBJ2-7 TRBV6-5 TGTGCCAGCAGTTACGTGGGCAGTCTCAACGAGCAGTACTTC CASSYVGSLNEQYF
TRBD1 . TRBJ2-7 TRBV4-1 TGCGCCAGCAGCCAAGGGACAGGGGAGATCTACGAGCAGTACTTC CASSQGTGEIYEQYF
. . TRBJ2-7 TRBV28 TGTGCCAGCAGTCCGCTTGGGGGTAGCCGCTCCTACGAGCAGTACTTC CASSPLGGSRSYEQYF
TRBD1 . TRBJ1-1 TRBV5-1 TGCGCCAGCAGCCTAATGACAGGGCCTGAAGCTTTCTTT CASSLMTGPEAFF
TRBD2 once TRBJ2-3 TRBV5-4 TGTGCCAGCAGCCCGCCTCAAGCGGGGGGTACAGATACGCAGTATTTT CASSPPQAGGTDTQYF
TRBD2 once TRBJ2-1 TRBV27 TGTGCCAGCAGTTCGGGACTAGCCTACAATGAGCAGTTCTTC CASSSGLAYNEQFF
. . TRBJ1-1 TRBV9 TGTGCCAGCAGCGTGGGGGGAGCCGGGAACACTGAAGCTTTCTTT CASSVGGAGNTEAFF
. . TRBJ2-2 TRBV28 TGTGCCAGCAGCACAAGAACCGGGGAGCTGTTTTTT CASSTRTGELFF
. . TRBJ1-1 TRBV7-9 TGTGCCAGCAGCTCGATGGAACAAGTTGAAGCTTTCTTT CASSSMEQVEAFF
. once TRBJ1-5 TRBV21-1 TGTGCCAGCAGCACCCGACAGGGGCACAATCAGCCCCAGCATTTT CASSTRQGHNQPQHF
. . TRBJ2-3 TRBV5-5 TGTGCCAGCAGCTTTATGGATACGCAGTATTTT CASSFMDTQYF
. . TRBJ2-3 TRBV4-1 TGCGCCAGCAGCCAAGATAACAGGGGAGGTTTCGTGGGCACAGATACGCAGTATTTT CASSQDNRGGFVGTDTQYF
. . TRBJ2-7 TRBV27 TGTGCCAGCTGGGGCTTTCCCAACTCCTACGAGCAGTACTTC CASWGFPNSYEQYF
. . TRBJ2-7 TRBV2 TGTGCCAGCAGCCAACTTGACGTACTTTCCTACGAGCAGTACTTC CASSQLDVLSYEQYF
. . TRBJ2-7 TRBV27 TGTGCCAGCAGTTTATCGGGTAGCGCCTACTACGAGCAGTACTTC CASSLSGSAYYEQYF
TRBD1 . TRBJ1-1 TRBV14 TGTGCCAGCAGCCAATATCGGGGGACAGGGGCTGAAGCTTTCTTT CASSQYRGTGAEAFF
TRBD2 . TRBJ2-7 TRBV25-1 TGTGCCAGCAGTGCCGGGACTAGCCCTTCTTACGAGCAGTACTTC CASSAGTSPSYEQYF
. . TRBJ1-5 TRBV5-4 TGTGCCAGCAGCTTACTCGAAGGGGATCAGCCCCAGCATTTT CASSLLEGDQPQHF
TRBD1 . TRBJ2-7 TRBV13 TGTGCCAGCAGCTCCCGGGACAGGGGCGACGAGCAGTACTTC CASSSRDRGDEQYF
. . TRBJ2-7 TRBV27 TGTGCCAGCAGTCTGGGATGGGCCTACGAGCAGTACTTC CASSLGWAYEQYF
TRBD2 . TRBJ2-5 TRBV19 TGTGCCAGTACTATAGGGCTAGCGGAAAAAGAGACCCAGTACTTC CASTIGLAEKETQYF
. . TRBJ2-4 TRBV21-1 TGTGCCAGCAGCCTCCGGGACGGATTAGCCAAAAACATTCAGTACTTC CASSLRDGLAKNIQYF
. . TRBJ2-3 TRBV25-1 TGTGCCAGCAGTGAATATATTCCGGCGGACACAGATACGCAGTATTTT CASSEYIPADTDTQYF
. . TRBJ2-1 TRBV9 TGTGCCAGCAGCGTGTCTCAGGAGCAGTTCTTC CASSVSQEQFF
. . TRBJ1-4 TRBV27 TGTGCCAGCAGTTTTACTTTTCTATATGAGGATGAAAAACTGTTTTTT CASSFTFLYEDEKLFF
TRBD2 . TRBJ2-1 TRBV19 TGTGCCAGTAGTTTCGAGCGGGGATTCGATGAGCAGTTCTTC CASSFERGFDEQFF
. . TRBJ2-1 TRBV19 TGTGCCAGTAGTATGAGCTTCACTGACAATGAGCAGTTCTTC CASSMSFTDNEQFF
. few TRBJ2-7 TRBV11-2 TGTGCCAGCAGCTTATCCCCCCACGAGCAGTACTTC CASSLSPHEQYF
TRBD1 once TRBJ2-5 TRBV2 TGTGCCAGCAGTGGGGGAGGTCTCGACAGGGGCCCATGGGGGACCCAGTACTTC CASSGGGLDRGPWGTQYF
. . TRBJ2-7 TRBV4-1 TGCGCCAGCAGCTTAGAAACTGGGGAGCAGTACTTC CASSLETGEQYF
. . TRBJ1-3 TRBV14 TGTGCCAGCAGCCAATTCTCTGGAAACACCATATATTTT CASSQFSGNTIYF
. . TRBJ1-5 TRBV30 TGTGCCTGGAGTGCAGGCGGACCGGAGGGGCCCCAGCATTTT CAWSAGGPEGPQHF
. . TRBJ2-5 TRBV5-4 TGTGCCAGCAGCACTGGCAGGCCCCAAGGGACCCAGTACTTC CASSTGRPQGTQYF
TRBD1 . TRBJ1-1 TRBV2 TGTGCCAGCAGTGAAGGGTGGGACAGGAGGGAGAACACTGAAGCTTTCTTT CASSEGWDRRENTEAFF
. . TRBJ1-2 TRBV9 TGTGCCAGCAGCGAAGGGACGGCACCTAACTATGGCTACACCTTC CASSEGTAPNYGYTF
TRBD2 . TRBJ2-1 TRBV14 TGTGCCAGCAGCCACGGACCGGGACTAGCGGGAGTAAGTGATGAGCAGTTCTTC CASSHGPGLAGVSDEQFF
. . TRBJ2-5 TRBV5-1 TGCGCCAGCTACCCAATGACCGGGATACAAGAGACCCAGTACTTC CASYPMTGIQETQYF
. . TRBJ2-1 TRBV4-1 TGCGCCAGCAGCCAACAGTACAATGAGCAGTTCTTC CASSQQYNEQFF
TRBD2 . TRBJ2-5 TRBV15 TGTGCCACCAGCAGTCAGCGGGAGGGCCAAGAGACCCAGTACTTC CATSSQREGQETQYF
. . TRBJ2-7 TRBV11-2 TGTGCCAGCAGCGCGGACTACACTTACGAGCAGTACTTC CASSADYTYEQYF
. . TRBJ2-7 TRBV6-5 TGTGCCAGCTCGGCGGGACAGATAACCTACGAGCAGTACTTC CASSAGQITYEQYF
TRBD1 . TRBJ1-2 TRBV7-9 TGTGCCAGCAGCCCAGCAGGGGGCCAGGGGTTTTATGGCTACACCTTC CASSPAGGQGFYGYTF
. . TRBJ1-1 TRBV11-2 TGTGCCAGCTGCCCGGGACACCTTGGGGACACTGAAGCTTTCTTT CASCPGHLGDTEAFF
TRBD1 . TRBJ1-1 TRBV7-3 TGTGCCAGCAGCCCCAGGGGGGAGGGCACTGAAGCTTTCTTT CASSPRGEGTEAFF
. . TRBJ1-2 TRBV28 TGTGCCAGCAGGGGGGGCAGTGAATACTATGGCTACACCTTC CASRGGSEYYGYTF
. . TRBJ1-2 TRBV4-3 TGCGCCAGCAGCCAAGAAAAGTTTGGGGCCTATGGCTACACCTTC CASSQEKFGAYGYTF